The entry below describes one T cell receptor (beta chain). What it recognizes is unknown. The data originate from a study of T cells in localized non-small cell lung cancer. Sequencing was performed with immunoSEQ multiplex PCR; in TCRdb, only in-frame clones are kept and a portion is missing. The profile shows several thousand clones, about two fifths of them singletons. Points from the study as a whole: The highest T cell clonality was in uninvolved adjacent lung, above tumor. The study detected a median approximately 55 of the top 100 tumor clones in adjacent lung. Greater T cell density in blood accompanied longer overall survival.

This material consisted of lung tumor tissue, taken before any cancer treatment. This clonotype was obtained from a woman aged 35 to 69 with stage I lung adenocarcinoma.

The CDR3 sequence: CASGQGIYGYTF. For the CDR3, the DNA is TGTGCCAGCGGACAGGGAATATATGGCTACACCTTC. The chain joins TRBV19 to TRBJ1-2; the match to TRBD1 covers 8 bases. CDR1 and CDR2 from the germline V gene are LNHDA and SQIVND (reference sequence). V lost 9 bases and J lost 5; bases outside the gene matches: 5. CDR3 length equals 12 residues.